This TCR beta chain was sequenced during a study of T cell changes during pregnancy in multiple sclerosis. Sequencing used immunoSEQ multiplex PCR; TCRdb keeps in-frame clones, though not all of them. The sample lists around 44,000 clones, roughly 90% occurring once. Per the germline V gene, CDR1 is MNHEY and CDR2 is SVGAGI. V shed 6 bases, J shed 12 bases, and the junction held 9 bases outside the gene matches. The CDR3 is 13 amino acids. The receptor comes from a female donor with multiple sclerosis, enrolled in a pregnancy study. The rearrangement uses TRBV6-5 and TRBJ1-5; TRBD1 matches at 9 bases. Specimen: CD4+ T cells from peripheral blood mononuclear cells, collected in the second trimester of pregnancy. The CDR3 sequence: CASRTSPGQGQHF. The CDR3 DNA is TGTGCCAGCAGAACTAGTCCGGGACAGGGCCAGCATTTT.